This T cell receptor beta chain was recovered during a study of T-cell memory formation after mild COVID-19. This clonotype was recorded a few times. MiXCR, applied by TCRdb to the 5' RACE reads, yields one record per CDR3 protein. Of about 560,000 distinct CDR3 sequences in the sample, 15% to 20% were seen once. The CDR3 has 14 amino acids. The V end lost 5 bases, the J end lost 2 bases, and 10 bases lay between the germline ends. The material sequenced was PBMCs or a T cell subset sorted from them (not recorded which). The source is an adult woman who had mild COVID-19 (a few samples of this study predate the infection). Cell type and time point are not known. The genes are TRBV12-3 or TRBV12-4 and TRBJ1-5; D uncertain. CDR3 bases: TGTGCCAGCAGTCCGAGACTCGGCAATCAGCCCCAGCATTTT. This translates into CASSPRLGNQPQHF.